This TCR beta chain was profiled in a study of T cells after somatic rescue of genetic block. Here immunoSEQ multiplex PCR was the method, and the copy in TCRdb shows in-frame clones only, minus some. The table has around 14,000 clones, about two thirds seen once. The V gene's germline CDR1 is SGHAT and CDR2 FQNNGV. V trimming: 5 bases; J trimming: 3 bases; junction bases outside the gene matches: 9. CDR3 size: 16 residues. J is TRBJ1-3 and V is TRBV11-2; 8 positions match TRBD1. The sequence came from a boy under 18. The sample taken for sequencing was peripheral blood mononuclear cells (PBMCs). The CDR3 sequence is CASSIRTGRIGNTIYF. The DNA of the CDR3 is TGTGCCAGCAGCATAAGGACAGGGAGGATTGGAAACACCATATATTTT.